These 22 T cell receptor beta chains share one sample of origin, sequenced in a study of cytomegalovirus exposure and HLA in healthy donors. PCR used 60 Vbeta primers and 13 Jbeta primers. Clones were read by immunoSEQ multiplex PCR, and TCRdb kept only the in-frame ones, dropping some. The sample includes 80,000 to 130,000 clones, around three quarters of them seen just once. Sequenced input: PBMCs. The receptors were sampled from a female donor in good health and CMV-seropositive.

The chain is built from TRBV10-2 and TRBJ2-7; D possibly corresponds to TRBD1 (6 bases). Germline V CDR1 and CDR2: WSHSY, SAAADI. Trimming removed 10 bases at V and 4 bases at J, with 14 bases between. The length of the CDR3 is 12 residues. CDR3 in DNA: TGCGCCACCGTTACAGGGAAGTACGAGCAGTACTTC. Its protein is CATVTGKYEQYF.

This clone was counted only a few times. This chain connects TRBV2 to TRBJ1-5; maybe TRBD1 (6 bases). Deletions cut 6 bases from V and 3 bases from J, with 12 bases between. The CDR3 extends over 14 amino acids. Germline loops: CDR1 SNHLY, CDR2 FYNNEI. The CDR3 reads CASRVGQPNQPQHF. The CDR3 DNA reads TGTGCCAGCAGGGTCGGACAGCCCAATCAGCCCCAGCATTTT.

The chain recombines TRBV19 with TRBJ2-5; D call uncertain. V gave up 1 base and J gave up 5 bases, with 5 bases separating them. Germline V gene lookup returns CDR1 LNHDA and CDR2 SQIVND (reference sequence). The CDR3 runs to 12 residues. CDR3 coding DNA: TGTGCCAGTAGTATAGGTCCTGAGACCCAGTACTTC. Translation gives CASSIGPETQYF.

In DNA form, the CDR3 reads TGTGCCATCAGTCCAGAGGGGGGGGCTGGAAACACCATATATTTT. It codes for CAISPEGGAGNTIYF. The chain combines TRBV10-3 with TRBJ1-3, with D possibly being TRBD1 (6 bases). V was clipped by 5 bases and J by 2 bases, with 13 bases between them. CDR1 and CDR2 from the germline V gene are ENHRY and SYGVKD. This CDR3 contains 15 residues.

The chain links TRBV5-1 to TRBJ2-3; D unclear. The V end lost 1 base, the J end lost 5 bases, and 14 bases lay between the germline ends. CDR3 length equals 15 residues. Per the germline V gene, CDR1 is SGHRS and CDR2 is YFSETQ. CDR3: CASSLYSFPGDTQYF. CDR3 coding DNA: TGCGCCAGCAGCTTGTATTCGTTTCCGGGAGATACGCAGTATTTT.

The chain uses TRBV27 and TRBJ2-2; TRBD1 is a possible D gene (6 bases). The V and J ends lost 2 bases and 1 base respectively, with 14 bases between them. The CDR3 spans 17 residues. The germline V gene has CDR1 MNHEY and CDR2 SMNVEV (reference sequence). CDR3 coding DNA: TGTGCCAGCAGTTTAACGACAGGTAAAAGGAACACCGGGGAGCTGTTTTTT. This encodes CASSLTTGKRNTGELFF.

The chain recombines TRBV18 with TRBJ1-5, with 7 bases fitting TRBD1. This CDR3 contains 14 residues. The V gene end was trimmed by 4 bases and the J gene end by 2 bases; junction bases not matched to a gene: 2. Germline V lookup: CDR1 KGHSH, CDR2 LQKENI. This chain's CDR3 is CASSRDRGNQPQHF. The CDR3 DNA follows: TGTGCCAGCTCACGTGACAGGGGCAATCAGCCCCAGCATTTT.

The V call is TRBV18, the J call TRBJ2-5; a possible D gene is TRBD2 (6 bases). The end of the DNA fits TRBJ2-7 better, so the J call may be wrong. CDR1 and CDR2 (germline): KGHSH, LQKENI. The CDR3 extends over 15 amino acids. The CDR3 reads CASSSTPEGPYEQYF. The CDR3 coding sequence is TGTGCCAGCTCATCTACACCGGAGGGCCCCTACGAGCAGTACTTC.

The V and J genes are TRBV4-1 and TRBJ2-7; 10 bases line up with TRBD1. Trimming cost V 2 bases and J 5 bases; bases outside gene matches: 6. Germline values: CDR1 MGHRA, CDR2 YSYEKL. This CDR3 is 15 amino acids long. CDR3 in amino acids: CASSQSGTGVNEQYF. In DNA form, the CDR3 reads TGCGCCAGCAGCCAATCCGGGACAGGGGTCAACGAGCAGTACTTC.

The CDR3 reads CAISLGTGFAYGYTF. The CDR3 DNA follows: TGTGCCATCAGTTTAGGGACAGGGTTCGCCTATGGCTACACCTTC. The chain joins TRBV10-3 to TRBJ1-2; 9 bases are shared with TRBD1. CDR1 and CDR2 (germline): ENHRY, SYGVKD. V shed 5 bases, J shed 4 bases, and the junction held 8 bases outside the gene matches. This CDR3 is 15 amino acids long.

V is TRBV7-2 and J is TRBJ2-7; 7 positions match TRBD2. Trimming cost V 5 bases and J 9 bases; bases outside gene matches: 4. Germline CDR1 SGHTA, CDR2 FQGNSA. CDR3 size: 11 residues. Here the CDR3 reads CASSEGGGQYF. Written as DNA, the CDR3 is TGTGCCAGCAGCGAGGGCGGGGGGCAGTACTTC.

The V gene is TRBV27, the J gene TRBJ2-3, with a tentative D call TRBD1 (6 bases). CDR3 size: 12 residues. V was clipped by 5 bases and J by 4 bases, with 7 bases between them. The germline V gene has CDR1 MNHEY and CDR2 SMNVEV (reference sequence). The CDR3 region has the DNA TGTGCCAGCAGTAGGACAGCAGATACGCAGTATTTT. This gives the protein CASSRTADTQYF.

The V call is TRBV5-1, the J call TRBJ2-5, with 7 bases fitting TRBD2. Unmatched junction bases numbered 10, after V lost 4 bases and J lost 4 bases. Per the germline V gene, CDR1 is SGHRS and CDR2 is YFSETQ. The CDR3 is made up of 15 amino acids. CDR3 DNA sequence: TGCGCCAGCAGCCCGGGCGGGGGTGCTGGAGAGACCCAGTACTTC. It yields the protein CASSPGGGAGETQYF.

The chain couples TRBV6-6 to TRBJ1-2; no firm D call. The CDR3 consists of 12 residues. Trimming removed 7 bases at V and 0 bases at J, with 6 bases between. Germline V lookup: CDR1 MNHNY, CDR2 SVGAGI (reference sequence). CDR3 loop: CASTGANYGYTF. The CDR3 bases are TGTGCCAGCACCGGAGCTAACTATGGCTACACCTTC.

This chain joins TRBV19 and TRBJ1-1; the D is unclear. The CDR3 runs to 13 residues. V lost 8 bases and J 0 bases, leaving 10 bases between the germline ends. Germline V lookup: CDR1 LNHDA, CDR2 SQIVND (reference sequence). This chain's CDR3 is CASFPSLNTEAFF. DNA of the CDR3: TGTGCCAGTTTTCCGAGCTTGAACACTGAAGCTTTCTTT.

This chain uses TRBV27 with TRBJ1-3; weak D call: TRBD1 (6 bases). CDR1 MNHEY and CDR2 SMNVEV come from the germline V gene (reference sequence). V lost 8 bases to trimming and J lost 2 bases, with 10 bases between them. CDR3 size: 13 residues. CDR3 in amino acids: CASGGGPGNTIYF. The CDR3 DNA reads TGTGCCAGCGGCGGGGGGCCTGGAAACACCATATATTTT.

The chain uses TRBV9 and TRBJ2-7; 9 nucleotides match TRBD1. The CDR3 extends over 15 amino acids. Germline V CDR1 and CDR2: SGDLS, YYNGEE. J was trimmed by 2 bases and V by 4 bases; bases with no gene match: 7. CDR3 sequence (DNA): TGTGCCAGCAGCTACTCCGGGACAGGGACCTACGAGCAGTACTTC. This translates into CASSYSGTGTYEQYF.

This clone was seen a single time. V gene TRBV7-9 combines with J gene TRBJ1-1, with TRBD1 identical over 9 bases. CDR3 length: 15 amino acids. J lost 11 bases, V lost 2 bases, and 12 bases had no gene match. Germline CDR1 and CDR2: SEHNR and FQNEAQ (reference sequence). The CDR3 sequence is CASSLMDRGALGAFF. The CDR3 bases are TGTGCCAGCAGCTTAATGGACAGGGGTGCCCTAGGGGCTTTCTTT.

The genes are TRBV18 and TRBJ2-3; 7 bases match TRBD1. Germline trimming cut 3 bases from V and 2 bases from J; bases unmatched to any gene: 5. The CDR3 runs to 15 residues. Per the germline V gene, CDR1 is KGHSH and CDR2 is LQKENI. The CDR3 nucleotides read TGTGCCAGCTCACCTCAGACAGGGATCACAGATACGCAGTATTTT. Protein sequence: CASSPQTGITDTQYF.

The rearrangement uses TRBV5-1 and TRBJ2-1, with 8 positions matching TRBD1. Trimming removed 6 bases from V and 0 bases from J; junction bases left unmatched: 8. Germline V lookup: CDR1 SGHRS, CDR2 YFSETQ. The CDR3 runs 16 residues. This CDR3 is CASTRTGPASYNEQFF. The CDR3 coding sequence is TGCGCCAGCACTAGGACAGGGCCCGCCTCCTACAATGAGCAGTTCTTC.

The V and J genes are TRBV30 and TRBJ2-5, with D maybe TRBD2 (5 bases). The V gene's germline CDR1 is GTSNPN and CDR2 SVGIG (reference sequence). Between the trimmed V and J ends, which lost 1 base and 1 base, there was a span of 13 bases. The CDR3 length is 15 residues. In DNA, the CDR3 is TGTGCCTGGAGTGGGACCGGGGATCTCCAAGAGACCCAGTACTTC. Protein product: CAWSGTGDLQETQYF.

This clone was counted only a few times. J is TRBJ1-1 and V is TRBV5-6, with TRBD1 identical over 9 bases. With V trimmed by 3 bases and J by 7 bases, 7 bases remained unmatched. The CDR3 is 14 residues long. The germline V gene encodes CDR1 SGHDT and CDR2 YYEEEE. In nucleotides, the CDR3 is TGTGCCAGCAGCTCACAGGGGGCGAAAGGTGAAGCTTTCTTT. Its translation: CASSSQGAKGEAFF.